Listed below are T cell receptor beta chains from one sample, sequenced in a study of technical replicates of blood from several donors. Assay: immunoSEQ multiplex PCR; the TCRdb copy retains only in-frame clones and omits some. The sample holds 79,000 or so clones, 85% to 95% seen once. Input material: T cells isolated from PBMCs. The receptor set was obtained from a human donor in good health. The CDR3 runs from the conserved cysteine through the conserved F or W. The D gene is left open where the match is weak. Size tells how often a clone was seen (once, few, many) or the class of an expanded clone, and some rows leave it out.

d_call	clone_size	j_call	v_call	cdr3_nt	cdr3_aa
-	-	TRBJ2-1	TRBV7-9	TGTGCCAGCAGCGCAGAATTGGATGAGCAGTTCTTC	CASSAELDEQFF
-	-	TRBJ1-1	TRBV5-1	TGCGCCAGCAGCTTGGCCTCGGGGAACACTGAAGCTTTCTTT	CASSLASGNTEAFF
-	-	TRBJ2-7	TRBV7-9	TGTGCCAGCCTGGGTCCTCTCAGGTTCGAACAGTACTTC	CASLGPLRFEQYF
-	-	TRBJ2-1	TRBV7-3	TGTGCCAGCAGCCGACTTTTAGGATCCTACAATGAGCAGTTCTTC	CASSRLLGSYNEQFF
-	-	TRBJ2-1	TRBV7-9	TGTGCCAGCCGGAGCCTGGAGGATGAGCAGTTCTTC	CASRSLEDEQFF
TRBD2	once	TRBJ2-2	TRBV4-3	TGCGCCAGCAGCCAAAAACTAGCGGCGAACACCGGGGAGCTGTTTTTT	CASSQKLAANTGELFF
TRBD1	-	TRBJ1-5	TRBV28	TGTGCCAGCAATCTCGACAGGGCCAGCAATCAGCCCCAGCATTTT	CASNLDRASNQPQHF
TRBD2	-	TRBJ2-4	TRBV9	TGTGCCAGCAGCGTAGCGGGGGGGGAAAACATTCAGTACTTC	CASSVAGGENIQYF
TRBD1	-	TRBJ2-1	TRBV29-1	TGCAGCGTTGAAGGAGGGGGACAGGCCTCCTACAATGAGCAGTTCTTC	CSVEGGGQASYNEQFF
-	-	TRBJ2-7	TRBV21-1	TGTGCCAGCAGCAAAGAGGAGGGTTCCTACGAGCAGTACTTC	CASSKEEGSYEQYF
TRBD2	once	TRBJ2-7	TRBV9	TGTGCCAGCAGCGTAGGGACTAGCGGAGCCTACGAGCAGTACTTC	CASSVGTSGAYEQYF
-	once	TRBJ2-1	TRBV11-2	TGTGCCAGCAGCGCGGGCTTTCCTAATGAGCAGTTCTTC	CASSAGFPNEQFF
-	-	TRBJ2-7	TRBV4-2	TGTGCCAGCAGCCAAGTCGTCAGGACTACCCTCTCCTACGAGCAGTACTTC	CASSQVVRTTLSYEQYF
-	-	TRBJ1-5	TRBV5-8	TGTGCCAGCACCCAGGGGAAGGGTTTCAATCAGCCCCAGCATTTT	CASTQGKGFNQPQHF
TRBD1	-	TRBJ1-1	TRBV7-3	TGTGCCAGCAGCCTCTGGACAGGGAGAGGGATGAACACTGAAGCTTTCTTT	CASSLWTGRGMNTEAFF
TRBD2	-	TRBJ2-2	TRBV9	TGTGCCAGCAGCGTAGGACTAGCATCATGGGCCGGGGAGCTGTTTTTT	CASSVGLASWAGELFF
TRBD2	-	TRBJ2-7	TRBV6-5	TGTGCCAGCAGTTTTTCTAGCGGGAGCTACGAGCAGTACTTC	CASSFSSGSYEQYF
-	-	TRBJ1-1	TRBV5-4	TGTGCCAGCAGAGGAGGGTGGGACACTGAAGCTTTCTTT	CASRGGWDTEAFF
TRBD1	-	TRBJ2-7	TRBV6-1	TGTGCCAGCAGTGAATTAGGACAGGGGGTACTCGAGCAGTACTTC	CASSELGQGVLEQYF
-	-	TRBJ1-4	TRBV29-1	TGCAGCGGTCTGGGGGGTGAAGGTGAAAAACTGTTTTTT	CSGLGGEGEKLFF
-	once	TRBJ2-4	TRBV6-6	TGTGCCAGCAGTCCCCAGGGAGGAAACATTCAGTACTTC	CASSPQGGNIQYF
-	-	TRBJ2-6	TRBV5-1	TGCGCCAGCACAATACAGACCTCTGGGGCCAACGTCCTGACTTTC	CASTIQTSGANVLTF
-	-	TRBJ1-1	TRBV7-9	TGTGCCAGCAGCTTTTCTAAAACTGAAGCTTTCTTT	CASSFSKTEAFF
TRBD1	once	TRBJ2-1	TRBV9	TGTGCCAGCAGCGTGACAGCAGGGGGCTCCTACAATGAGCAGTTCTTC	CASSVTAGGSYNEQFF
TRBD2	-	TRBJ2-7	TRBV14	TGTGCCAGCAGCCTGGGACTACTCCCCTCCTACGAGCAGTACTTC	CASSLGLLPSYEQYF
-	-	TRBJ2-7	TRBV9	TGTGCCAGCAGCGTAGGTATAGGGGGTTCCTACGAGCAGTACTTC	CASSVGIGGSYEQYF
TRBD1	few	TRBJ1-5	TRBV2	TGTGCCAGCAGGGGGGACAGGCCCCATCAGCCCCAGCATTTT	CASRGDRPHQPQHF
TRBD1	-	TRBJ2-7	TRBV6-5	TGTGCCAGCAGTCAGACAGGGATTCTCTACGAGCAGTACTTC	CASSQTGILYEQYF
TRBD1	once	TRBJ1-3	TRBV5-4	TGTGCCAGCAGTCATCCGGGACAGGGGCGCTCTGGAAACACCATATATTTT	CASSHPGQGRSGNTIYF
-	-	TRBJ2-2	TRBV4-3	TGCGCCAGCAGCCAAGATCGGACCGGGGAGCTGTTTTTT	CASSQDRTGELFF
-	-	TRBJ2-7	TRBV29-1	TGCAGCGTTGAAAGGCCAGGGTTAGAGCAGTACTTC	CSVERPGLEQYF
-	-	TRBJ2-1	TRBV2	TGTGCCAGCAGGCAACAGGTCGATGAGCAGTTCTTC	CASRQQVDEQFF
-	-	TRBJ1-4	TRBV29-1	TGCAGCGCGGCAATACAGCCAACTAATGAAAAACTGTTTTTT	CSAAIQPTNEKLFF
-	-	TRBJ1-5	TRBV4-2	TGTGCCAGCAGCCAAGGTACCGGGACACTATATCAGCCCCAGCATTTT	CASSQGTGTLYQPQHF
TRBD2	-	TRBJ2-1	TRBV11-3	TGTGCCAGCAGCTTAGATCTCCTATTAGCGGGAGTCAATAATGAGCAGTTCTTC	CASSLDLLLAGVNNEQFF
TRBD1	-	TRBJ2-1	TRBV2	TGTGCCAGCAGTTCTGACAGGGTGCAGTTCTTC	CASSSDRVQFF
-	-	TRBJ1-1	TRBV9	TGTGCCAGCAGCGTACAAGCCTCCGACACTGAAGCTTTCTTT	CASSVQASDTEAFF
TRBD1	-	TRBJ1-3	TRBV7-8	TGTGCCAGCAGCTCAACAGGGGGCCACGACACCATATATTTT	CASSSTGGHDTIYF
-	-	TRBJ2-5	TRBV6-5	TGTGCCAGCAGTTACGCCGGGAGTTATGGGGAGACCCAGTACTTC	CASSYAGSYGETQYF
-	once	TRBJ1-1	TRBV6-5	TGTGCCAGCAGAGGGGGCACTGAAGCTTTCTTT	CASRGGTEAFF
TRBD2	-	TRBJ2-5	TRBV10-1	TGCGCCACCCTAGCGGGAGGAGAGACCCAGTACTTC	CATLAGGETQYF
-	-	TRBJ2-5	TRBV11-2	TGTGCCAGCAGCTTAGCGGAGACCCAGTACTTC	CASSLAETQYF
-	-	TRBJ2-1	TRBV11-2	TGTGCCAGCAGCCAAGCGTTGCGCTCCTACAATGAGCAGTTCTTC	CASSQALRSYNEQFF
-	-	TRBJ2-7	TRBV11-2	TGTGCCAGCAGCTCCGGGGACTTTGAGCAGTACTTC	CASSSGDFEQYF
-	-	TRBJ1-5	TRBV4-2	TGTGCCAGCAGCCAAGATAATTCGGGGAGCAATCAGCCCCAGCATTTT	CASSQDNSGSNQPQHF
-	-	TRBJ2-6	TRBV27	TGTGCCAGCAGTTTGGCCAGGCCTACTGCGGGGGCCAACGTCCTGACTTTC	CASSLARPTAGANVLTF
TRBD2	-	TRBJ2-7	TRBV30	TGTGCCGGGCTAGCGGAGTTCTCCTACGAGCAGTACTTC	CAGLAEFSYEQYF
-	once	TRBJ2-5	TRBV21-1	TGTGCCGGGGCCTTAACAGGTAATCTCAAGACCCAGTACTTC	CAGALTGNLKTQYF
TRBD2	-	TRBJ2-1	TRBV5-4	TGTGCCAGCAGCTTGCTTCTAGCGGGAGATGAGCAGTTCTTC	CASSLLLAGDEQFF
-	-	TRBJ2-7	TRBV6-5	TGTGCCAGCTCTCCGGGGAGTCACGAGCAGTACTTC	CASSPGSHEQYF
-	-	TRBJ1-2	TRBV14	TGTGCCAGCAGCCACCAGGACTTCTATGGCTACACCTTC	CASSHQDFYGYTF
TRBD2	-	TRBJ2-1	TRBV11-2	TGTGCCAGCAGCTTAGAACTAGCGGTTACCAATGAGCAGTTCTTC	CASSLELAVTNEQFF
-	-	TRBJ1-4	TRBV19	TGTGCCAGCACAGGGAAAACAACTAATGAAAAACTGTTTTTT	CASTGKTTNEKLFF